This TCR beta chain was identified during a study of shared clonotypes between healthy human individuals. The overall study: Donors were a couple of women and three men aged 18 to 49. Three plates were used per donor for CD4 naive, three for CD4 memory, two for CD8 naive and one for CD8 memory. Study results and caveats: Sampling involved blood alone; tissue repertoires likely differ. Roughly 4.6% of naive CD4 clonotypes were common to a handful of donors.

This clone was seen more than once but under ten times. The antigen remains unidentified. TCRdb's table, derived via immunoSEQ multiplex PCR, lists solely in-frame clones and lacks some. The sample has approximately 1,000,000 clones, around 78% seen once. The clonotype was recovered from a man between 18 and 35 years old in good health. Some clones in this sample may be carry-over from other donors' samples. Sample: memory CD4+ T cells from PBMCs. Indicated subset: CD45RA-negative fraction.

The CDR3 bases are TGTGCCAGCAGTGAGCCCGAGGGGTTAGGCCTTGGCTATGGCTACACCTTC. Its protein is CASSEPEGLGLGYGYTF. The V gene is TRBV6-1, the J gene TRBJ1-2, with D possibly matching TRBD1 (5 bases). Trimming took off 3 bases at V and 4 bases at J, with 21 bases between the two ends. CDR1 MNHNS and CDR2 SASEGT come from the germline V gene. This CDR3 has 17 amino acids.